The next 17 T cell receptor beta chains were all read from a single sample in a study of blood T cell repertoires in COVID-19. Profiling relied on immunoSEQ multiplex PCR, and the TCRdb table lists in-frame clones only, not all of them. The sample carries around 300,000 clones, 85% to 90% recorded once. Sequencing input: PBMCs or T cells enriched from blood (not recorded which). The receptors were gathered from an older woman who had recovered from COVID-19.

The chain links TRBV6-1 to TRBJ1-2; D gene uncertain. V lost 3 bases, J lost 8 bases, and 13 bases lay in between. Germline values: CDR1 MNHNS, CDR2 SASEGT. The CDR3 contains 13 residues. The DNA of the CDR3 is TGTGCCAGCAGTGAGTTTCGGGTCGGGGGCTACACCTTC. Residues: CASSEFRVGGYTF.

The chain is built from TRBV9 and TRBJ1-6; TRBD1 aligns across 7 bases. Trimming removed 4 bases from V and 10 bases from J; junction bases left unmatched: 11. Germline V gives CDR1 SGDLS, CDR2 YYNGEE. This CDR3 has 15 amino acids. The CDR3: CASSTETGFQSPLHF. DNA for the CDR3: TGTGCCAGCAGCACAGAGACAGGGTTTCAGTCACCCCTCCACTTT.

This chain uses TRBV18 with TRBJ1-2; D is perhaps TRBD1 (6 bases). The germline V gene has CDR1 KGHSH and CDR2 LQKENI. The V gene lost 3 bases and the J gene lost 1 base, with 15 bases spanning the gap. This CDR3 is 16 amino acids long. The CDR3 DNA is TGTGCCAGCTCACCGCTTCGAGGGGGTAGTAACTATGGCTACACCTTC. Translated, it gives CASSPLRGGSNYGYTF.

The V call is TRBV6-1, the J call TRBJ1-6, with 8 bases identical to TRBD1. Trimming at V came to 0 bases and at J to 16 bases, leaving 5 bases not matched to a gene. CDR1 and CDR2 (germline): MNHNS, SASEGT. The CDR3 extends over 13 amino acids. The CDR3 DNA reads TGTGCCAGCAGTGAAGCCGCGGACAGGGAACTCCACTTT. Protein: CASSEAADRELHF.

The chain employs TRBV7-2 and TRBJ2-2; perhaps TRBD2 as D (5 bases). V was cut by 5 bases and J by 1 base, with 17 bases left in between. The CDR3 loop spans 17 amino acids. Germline V CDR1 and CDR2: SGHTA, FQGNSA. Here the CDR3 DNA reads TGTGCCAGCAGCCCGCTATCCCGGGCGGGGAACACCGGGGAGCTGTTTTTT. Residues: CASSPLSRAGNTGELFF.

The gene calls are TRBV7-9 and TRBJ1-2; TRBD1 matches at 8 bases. Germline values: CDR1 SEHNR, CDR2 FQNEAQ (reference sequence). The length of the CDR3 is 14 residues. The junction had 10 bases not matched to a gene; V was cut back by 6 bases and J by 7 bases. CDR3 in amino acids: CASRSSQGAPGYTF. The CDR3 DNA follows: TGTGCCAGCAGATCCTCCCAGGGGGCGCCTGGCTACACCTTC.

The chain links TRBV28 to TRBJ1-5; maybe TRBD1 (6 bases). V shed 11 bases and J shed 6 bases, with 17 bases lying between them. There are 13 residues in the CDR3. Germline-derived CDR1 and CDR2 are MDHEN and SYDVKM. CDR3 nucleotide sequence: TGTGCCGGAGGGGGGGCAGCCGCTCAGCCCCAGCATTTT. It specifies CAGGGAAAQPQHF.

Here the CDR3 reads CAWSGGSGNTIYF. The DNA for the CDR3 is TGTGCCTGGAGCGGGGGTTCTGGAAACACCATATATTTT. The chain uses TRBV30 and TRBJ1-3; possibly TRBD1 for D (5 bases). This CDR3 has 13 residues. Trimming took 3 bases from V and 1 from J, leaving 7 bases between them. Germline CDR1 reads GTSNPN; CDR2 reads SVGIG (reference sequence). The full variable domain, rest sourced from reference TRBV30 and TRBJ1-3, is SQTIHQWPATLVQPVGSPLSLECTVEGTSNPNLYWYRQAAGRGLQLLFYSVGIGQISSEVPQNLSASRPQDRQFILSSKKLLLSDSGFYLCAWSGGSGNTIYFGEGSWLTVV.

J is TRBJ1-2 and V is TRBV3-1 (or the pseudogene TRBV3-2), with 8 nucleotides matching TRBD1. After removal of 4 bases from V and 8 bases from J, the junction contained 12 bases not matched to a gene. Germline V CDR1 and CDR2: LGHDT, YNNKEL (reference sequence). The CDR3 consists of 15 residues. The CDR3 DNA follows: TGTGCCAGCAGCCTATCGGACAGGGCCGTCGGGGGCTACACCTTC. Amino acids: CASSLSDRAVGGYTF.

The chain joins TRBV5-1 to TRBJ2-3; D gene unclear. With 4 bases removed from V and 7 bases from J, the gap between germline ends came to 10 bases. CDR3 length equals 12 residues. Per the germline V gene, CDR1 is SGHRS and CDR2 is YFSETQ. CDR3 loop: CASSPELYTQYF. DNA of the CDR3: TGCGCCAGCAGCCCCGAGCTATATACGCAGTATTTT.

The J gene is TRBJ2-7, the V gene TRBV18; 8 bases agree with TRBD1. Trimming removed 5 bases from V and 6 bases from J; junction bases left unmatched: 15. Germline lookup yields CDR1 KGHSH and CDR2 LQKENI. The CDR3 extends over 16 amino acids. CDR3 region: CASSSIAGTGAFEQYF. The DNA of the CDR3 is TGTGCCAGCTCATCTATAGCCGGGACAGGAGCATTCGAGCAGTACTTC.

This chain links TRBV18 with TRBJ1-2, with a weak D call TRBD1 (5 bases). CDR3 length equals 15 residues. In germline, CDR1 is KGHSH, CDR2 LQKENI. Trimming pared 3 bases from V and 4 bases from J, leaving 15 bases between. CDR3 protein: CASSPTGAGGYGYTF. CDR3 bases: TGTGCCAGCTCACCCACCGGGGCCGGGGGCTATGGCTACACCTTC.

The gene calls are TRBV9 and TRBJ2-3, with D hard to call. The CDR3 length is 13 residues. The V and J ends lost 4 bases and 2 bases respectively, with 8 bases between them. Germline CDR1 reads SGDLS; CDR2 reads YYNGEE. CDR3 DNA sequence: TGTGCCAGCAGCCCCCGACTCACAGATACGCAGTATTTT. Its protein is CASSPRLTDTQYF.

The chain recombines TRBV30 with TRBJ2-3; 7 positions match TRBD2. With V trimmed by 2 bases and J by 6 bases, 8 bases remained unmatched. The germline gives CDR1 GTSNPN, CDR2 SVGIG (reference sequence). This CDR3 comprises 14 residues. CDR3 bases: TGTGCCTGGAGTCCTGGCGGGAGTGGGGATACGCAGTATTTT. Translation: CAWSPGGSGDTQYF.

This chain links TRBV2 with TRBJ2-5; the D gene is possibly TRBD2 (6 bases). Germline CDR1 and CDR2: SNHLY and FYNNEI. Trimming left V 4 bases short and J 2 bases short, with 11 bases between. There are 14 residues in the CDR3. The CDR3 region has the DNA TGTGCCAGCAGTGCGGGACTGATACAAGAGACCCAGTACTTC. This gives the protein CASSAGLIQETQYF.

This chain joins TRBV19 and TRBJ1-5; weak D call: TRBD1 (5 bases). Germline lookup yields CDR1 LNHDA and CDR2 SQIVND (reference sequence). This CDR3 has 16 residues. V was shortened by 5 bases and J by 3 bases, with 17 bases between the two germline ends. The CDR3 nucleotides read TGTGCCAGTAGTTCCCTGGGGGAGGGCCCCAATCAGCCCCAGCATTTT. Translation: CASSSLGEGPNQPQHF.

V is TRBV6-1 and J is TRBJ1-5; possibly TRBD1 for D (6 bases). The germline V gene has CDR1 MNHNS and CDR2 SASEGT. V gave up 1 base and J gave up 4 bases, with 14 bases separating them. CDR3 size: 16 residues. The CDR3 region is CASSEEIWDINQPQHF. The CDR3 coding sequence is TGTGCCAGCAGTGAAGAGATTTGGGACATTAATCAGCCCCAGCATTTT.